The next 8 T cell receptor beta chains were all read from a single sample in a study of T cell responses to AZD1222 COVID-19 vaccine. Sequencing was performed with immunoSEQ multiplex PCR; in TCRdb, only in-frame clones are kept and a portion is missing. The sample holds over 110,000 clones, 92% seen once. This sample comprised peripheral blood, obtained 28 days after the second AZD1222 dose. The receptors were sampled from an adult who received the AZD1222 COVID-19 vaccine.

For this clone: A read error may account for a junction end that differs from germline. The chain recombines TRBV11-2 with TRBJ1-5; D gene ambiguous. This CDR3 is built from 14 residues. Germline lookup yields CDR1 SGHAT and CDR2 FQNNGV. CDR3 sequence: CASSLDVRAQPQHF. CDR3 bases: TGTGCCAGCAGCCTAGACGTTCGAGCTCAGCCCCAGCATTTT.

The chain combines TRBV6-5 with TRBJ1-1; D remains unclear. CDR1 and CDR2 (germline): MNHEY, SVGAGI. With 6 bases removed from V and 0 bases from J, the gap between germline ends came to 11 bases. The CDR3 is 14 residues long. This CDR3 reads CASSLTTLNTEAFF. For the CDR3, the DNA is TGTGCCAGCAGCCTAACCACGTTGAACACTGAAGCTTTCTTT.

The genes are TRBV19 and TRBJ1-1, with D possibly being TRBD1 (5 bases). Trimming took 2 bases from V and 6 from J, leaving 22 bases between them. CDR1 is LNHDA, CDR2 SQIVND, per germline (reference sequence). This CDR3 region has 17 residues. This CDR3 is CASSIYPGPNLWAEAFF. The CDR3 nucleotides are TGTGCCAGTAGTATATACCCGGGACCCAACCTTTGGGCTGAAGCTTTCTTT.

In its sample, this clone was seen once. The CDR3 sequence is CASAGTDTEAFF. The CDR3 nucleotides read TGTGCCAGCGCTGGGACAGACACTGAAGCTTTCTTT. The J gene is TRBJ1-1, the V gene TRBV10-3, with 7 nucleotides matching TRBD1. The CDR3 consists of 12 residues. Per the germline V gene, CDR1 is ENHRY and CDR2 is SYGVKD. With 10 bases clipped from V and 3 bases from J, the junction kept 5 bases outside the gene matches.

The chain couples TRBV9 to TRBJ2-1, with 11 bases identical to TRBD2. This CDR3 region has 16 residues. The V and J ends lost 0 bases and 6 bases, in that order; junction bases with no gene match: 5. In germline, CDR1 is SGDLS, CDR2 YYNGEE. In DNA form, the CDR3 reads TGTGCCAGCAGCGTAGTAGCGGGGGGGTTACTCAATGAGCAGTTCTTC. Its protein is CASSVVAGGLLNEQFF. Variable domain in full (rest from reference TRBV9 and TRBJ2-1): DSGVTQTPKHLITATGQRVTLRCSPRSGDLSVYWYQQSLDQGLQFLIQYYNGEERAKGNILERFSAQQFPDLHSELNLSSLELGDSALYFCASSVVAGGLLNEQFFGPGTRLTVL.

The chain links TRBV11-2 to TRBJ2-7; weak D call: TRBD1 (5 bases). The CDR3 totals 13 residues. Trimming removed 1 base at V and 6 bases at J, with 10 bases between. The germline gives CDR1 SGHAT, CDR2 FQNNGV. The CDR3 is CASSLALRVEQYF. The CDR3 nucleotides read TGTGCCAGCAGCTTAGCACTCAGGGTCGAGCAGTACTTC.

This chain joins TRBV7-3 and TRBJ1-1; 7 bases agree with TRBD1. Germline CDR1 and CDR2: SGHTA and FQGTGA. V was clipped by 0 bases and J by 0 bases; unmatched bases: 13. The CDR3 runs 19 residues. CDR3 residues: CASSLTPGQVALVNTEAFF. The CDR3 nucleotides read TGTGCCAGCAGCTTAACCCCAGGACAGGTCGCCCTCGTGAACACTGAAGCTTTCTTT.

In its sample, this clone was seen a few times. The chain couples TRBV21-1 to TRBJ1-2; the table calls TRBD1, which could not be checked here. TRBV21-1 is annotated as a pseudogene. The CDR3 length is 14 residues. The CDR3 loop is CASSRYREWYGYTF. The CDR3 DNA reads TGTGCCAGCAGCAGATACAGGGAGTGGTATGGCTACACCTTC.